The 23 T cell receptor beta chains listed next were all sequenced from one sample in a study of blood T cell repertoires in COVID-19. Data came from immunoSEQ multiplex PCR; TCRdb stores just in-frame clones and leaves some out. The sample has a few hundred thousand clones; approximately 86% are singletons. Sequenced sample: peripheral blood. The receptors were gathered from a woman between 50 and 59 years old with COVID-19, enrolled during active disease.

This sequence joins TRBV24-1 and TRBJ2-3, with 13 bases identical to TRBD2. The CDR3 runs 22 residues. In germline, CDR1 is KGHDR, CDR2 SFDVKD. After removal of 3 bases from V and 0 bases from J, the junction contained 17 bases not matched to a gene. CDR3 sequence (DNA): TGTGCCACCAGTGATCCCTTTACCCCCCTGAGACTAGCGGGGGGAAGCACAGATACGCAGTATTTT. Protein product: CATSDPFTPLRLAGGSTDTQYF.

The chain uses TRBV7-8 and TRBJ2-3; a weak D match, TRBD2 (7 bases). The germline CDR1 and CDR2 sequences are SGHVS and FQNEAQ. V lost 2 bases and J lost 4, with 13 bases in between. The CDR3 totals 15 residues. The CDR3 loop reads CASSLLGGASDTQYF. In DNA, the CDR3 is TGTGCCAGCAGCTTACTAGGGGGGGCATCAGATACGCAGTATTTT.

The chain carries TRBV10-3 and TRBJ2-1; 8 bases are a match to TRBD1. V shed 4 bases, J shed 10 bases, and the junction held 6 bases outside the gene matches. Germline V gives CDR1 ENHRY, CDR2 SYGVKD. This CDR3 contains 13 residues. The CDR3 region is CAISVDRASEQFF. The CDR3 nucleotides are TGTGCCATCAGTGTGGACAGGGCAAGCGAGCAGTTCTTC.

CDR3 protein: CASRLLGSNTEAFF. The CDR3 bases are TGTGCCAGCCGGCTGCTAGGTTCGAACACTGAAGCTTTCTTT. The genes are TRBV27 and TRBJ1-1, with no clear D. The germline gives CDR1 MNHEY, CDR2 SMNVEV (reference sequence). The V gene lost 8 bases and the J gene lost 1 base, with 14 bases spanning the gap. The CDR3 loop spans 14 amino acids.

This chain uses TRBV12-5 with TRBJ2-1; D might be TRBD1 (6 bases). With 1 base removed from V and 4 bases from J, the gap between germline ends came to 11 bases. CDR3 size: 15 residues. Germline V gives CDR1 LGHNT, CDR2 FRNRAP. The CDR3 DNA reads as TGTGCTAGTGGTTTGGGGGGTAGGGGGTACAATGAGCAGTTCTTC. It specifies CASGLGGRGYNEQFF.

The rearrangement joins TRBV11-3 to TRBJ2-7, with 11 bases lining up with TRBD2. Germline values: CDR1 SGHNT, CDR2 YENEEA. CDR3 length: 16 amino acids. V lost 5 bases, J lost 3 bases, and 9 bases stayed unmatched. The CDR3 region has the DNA TGTGCCAGCAGCCGCCTGGGACTAGCGGACTACTACGAGCAGTACTTC. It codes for CASSRLGLADYYEQYF.

CDR3 coding DNA: TGCACCAGCAGCCAAGACTGCCGGGGGAATAAAGAGGAGCAGTACGTC. This sequence encodes CTSSQDCRGNKEEQYV. This rearrangement joins TRBV1 to TRBJ2-7; the D call TRBD2 from the table was never checked on the DNA. TRBV1 is listed as a pseudogene. The length of the CDR3 is 16 residues.

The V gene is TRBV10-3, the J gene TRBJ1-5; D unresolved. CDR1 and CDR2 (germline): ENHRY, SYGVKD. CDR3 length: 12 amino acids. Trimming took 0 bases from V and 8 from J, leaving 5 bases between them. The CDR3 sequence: CAISESSEPQHF. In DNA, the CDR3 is TGTGCCATCAGTGAGTCATCCGAGCCCCAGCATTTT.

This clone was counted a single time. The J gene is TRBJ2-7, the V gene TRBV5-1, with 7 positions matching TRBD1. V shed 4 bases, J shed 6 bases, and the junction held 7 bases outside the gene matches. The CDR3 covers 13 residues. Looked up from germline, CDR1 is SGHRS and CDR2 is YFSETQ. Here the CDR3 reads CASSTDREGEQYV. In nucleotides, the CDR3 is TGCGCCAGCAGCACCGACAGGGAAGGCGAGCAGTACGTC.

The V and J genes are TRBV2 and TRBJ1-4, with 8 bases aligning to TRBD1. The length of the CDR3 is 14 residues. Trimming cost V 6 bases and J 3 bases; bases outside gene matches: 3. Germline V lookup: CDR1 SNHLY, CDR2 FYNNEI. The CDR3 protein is CASRADRANEKLFF. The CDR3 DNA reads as TGTGCCAGCAGGGCGGACAGGGCTAATGAAAAACTGTTTTTT.

The CDR3 DNA reads TGTGCCACCAGTGATCCTCGACAGGCTAATGAAAAACTGTTTTTT. Its translation: CATSDPRQANEKLFF. This chain joins TRBV24-1 and TRBJ1-4; perhaps TRBD1 as D (6 bases). The length of the CDR3 is 15 residues. Trimming took 3 bases from V and 3 from J, leaving 10 bases between them. CDR1 KGHDR and CDR2 SFDVKD come from the germline V gene.

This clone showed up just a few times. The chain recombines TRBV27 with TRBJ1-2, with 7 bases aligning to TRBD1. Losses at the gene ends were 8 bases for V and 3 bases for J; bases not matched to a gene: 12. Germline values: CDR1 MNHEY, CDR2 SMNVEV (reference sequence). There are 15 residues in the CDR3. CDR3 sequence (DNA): TGTGCCAGCGCGGATTACAGGGGAGTGGACTATGGCTACACCTTC. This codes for CASADYRGVDYGYTF.

CDR3 DNA: TGTGCCACCAAAGCGAGGCTCTCTGGAAACACCATATATTTT. Translation: CATKARLSGNTIYF. J is TRBJ1-3 and V is TRBV6-5; D uncertain. This CDR3 is built from 14 residues. Germline lookup yields CDR1 MNHEY and CDR2 SVGAGI. Trimming cost V 10 bases and J 0 bases, with 13 bases left between them.

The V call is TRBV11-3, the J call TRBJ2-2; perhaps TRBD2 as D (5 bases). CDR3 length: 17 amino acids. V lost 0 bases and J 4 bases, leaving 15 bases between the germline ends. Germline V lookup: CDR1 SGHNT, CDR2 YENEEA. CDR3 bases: TGTGCCAGCAGCTTAGATCGGGGTGGGATTTTCACCGGGGAGCTGTTTTTT. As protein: CASSLDRGGIFTGELFF.

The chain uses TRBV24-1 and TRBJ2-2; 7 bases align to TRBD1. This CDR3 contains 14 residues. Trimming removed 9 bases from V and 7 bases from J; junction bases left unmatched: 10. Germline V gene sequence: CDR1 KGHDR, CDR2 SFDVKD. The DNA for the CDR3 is TGTGCCACCGGCAAGACAGGGCGGAACGGGGAGCTGTTTTTT. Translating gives CATGKTGRNGELFF.

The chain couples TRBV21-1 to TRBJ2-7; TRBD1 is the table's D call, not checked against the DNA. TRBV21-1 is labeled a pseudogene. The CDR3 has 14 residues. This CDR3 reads CASSTQGPFYEQYV. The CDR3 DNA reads TGTGCCAGCAGCACCCAGGGCCCTTTCTACGAGCAGTACGTC.

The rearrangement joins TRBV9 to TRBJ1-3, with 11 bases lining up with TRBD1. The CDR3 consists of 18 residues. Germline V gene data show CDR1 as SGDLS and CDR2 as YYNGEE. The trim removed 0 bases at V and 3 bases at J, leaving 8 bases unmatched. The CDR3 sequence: CASSVAQGQGAYGNTIYF. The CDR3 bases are TGTGCCAGCAGCGTAGCTCAAGGACAGGGGGCATATGGAAACACCATATATTTT.

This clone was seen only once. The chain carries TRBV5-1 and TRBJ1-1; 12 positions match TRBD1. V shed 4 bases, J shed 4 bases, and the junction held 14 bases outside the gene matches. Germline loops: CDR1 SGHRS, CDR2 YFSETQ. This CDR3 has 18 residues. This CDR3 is CASSLLTGTGGVSTEAFF. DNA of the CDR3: TGCGCCAGCAGCCTCCTAACCGGGACAGGGGGCGTTAGCACTGAAGCTTTCTTT.

In nucleotides, the CDR3 is TGTGCCAGCAGCGGCTCGGGGGGGAAATACGAGCAGTACTTC. Encoded protein: CASSGSGGKYEQYF. The chain has TRBV6-2 or TRBV6-3 and TRBJ2-7, with 8 bases aligning to TRBD2. The germline V gene encodes CDR1 MNHEY and CDR2 SVGEGT. This CDR3 is 14 amino acids long. V trimming: 6 bases; J trimming: 4 bases; junction bases outside the gene matches: 8.

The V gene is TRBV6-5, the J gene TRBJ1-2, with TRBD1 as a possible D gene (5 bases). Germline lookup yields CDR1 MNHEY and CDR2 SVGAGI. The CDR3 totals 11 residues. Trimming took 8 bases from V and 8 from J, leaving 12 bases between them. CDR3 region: CASSPGRGYTF. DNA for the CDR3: TGTGCCAGCTCTCCAGGGAGGGGCTACACCTTC.

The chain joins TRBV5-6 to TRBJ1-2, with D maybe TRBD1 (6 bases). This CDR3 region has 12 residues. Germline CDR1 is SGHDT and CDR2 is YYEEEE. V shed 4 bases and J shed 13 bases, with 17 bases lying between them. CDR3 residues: CASSPLRGGATF. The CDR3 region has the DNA TGTGCCAGCAGCCCCCTTCGAGGGGGTGCCACCTTC.

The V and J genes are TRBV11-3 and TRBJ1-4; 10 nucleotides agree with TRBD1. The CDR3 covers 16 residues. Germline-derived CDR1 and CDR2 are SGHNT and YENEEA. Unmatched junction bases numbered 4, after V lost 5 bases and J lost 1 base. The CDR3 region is CASSAWDRGTNEKLFF. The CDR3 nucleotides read TGTGCCAGCAGCGCATGGGACAGGGGAACTAATGAAAAACTGTTTTTT. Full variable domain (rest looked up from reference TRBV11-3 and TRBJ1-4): EAGVVQSPRYKIIEKKQPVAFWCNPISGHNTLYWYLQNLGQGPELLIRYENEEAVDDSQLPKDRFSAERLKGVDSTLKIQPAELGDSAVYLCASSAWDRGTNEKLFFGSGTQLSVL.

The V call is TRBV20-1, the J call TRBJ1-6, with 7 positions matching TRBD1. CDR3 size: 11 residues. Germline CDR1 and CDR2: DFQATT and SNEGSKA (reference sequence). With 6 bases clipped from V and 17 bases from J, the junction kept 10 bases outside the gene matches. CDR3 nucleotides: TGCAGTGCCCGCAGGGGGGCTGGGATCCACTTT. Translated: CSARRGAGIHF.